This is a list of T cell receptor beta chains from one sample in a study of T cell repertoires in cytomegalovirus infection. TCRdb re-called the reads with MiXCR, one entry per CDR3 protein. The sample has roughly 600,000 distinct CDR3 sequences, 20% to 25% seen once. The sample taken for sequencing was CD8+ T cells from PBMCs. These receptors were obtained from a human donor in good health (CMV status not recorded). Some clones in this sample may be carry-over from other donors' samples. Each CDR3 is given with its conserved first and last residue. The D gene is left open where the match is weak. Size values are once, few and many counts, or a class for expanded clones, and some rows have none.

clone size: .
J gene: TRBJ2-6
V gene: TRBV20-1
D gene: .
CDR3 DNA: TGCAGTGCTAGGGGCACTGGGGCCAACGTCCTGACTTTC
CDR3 protein: CSARGTGANVLTF

clone size: .
J gene: TRBJ2-3
V gene: TRBV6-6
D gene: .
CDR3 DNA: TGTACCAGCAGTACCTCAGCGGAAACCTTAGATATGCAGTATTTT
CDR3 protein: CTSSTSAETLDMQYF

clone size: .
J gene: TRBJ2-1
V gene: TRBV29-1
D gene: TRBD2
CDR3 DNA: TGCAGCGTTGAAGATCCCGTGGTAGCGGGGGGACCATACAATGAGCAGTTCTTC
CDR3 protein: CSVEDPVVAGGPYNEQFF

clone size: many
J gene: TRBJ1-2
V gene: TRBV7-2
D gene: .
CDR3 DNA: TGTGCCAGCAGATCTCAGAGCTATGGCTACACCTTC
CDR3 protein: CASRSQSYGYTF

clone size: .
J gene: TRBJ2-5
V gene: TRBV20-1
D gene: .
CDR3 DNA: TGCAGTCCCGCGTCGGGGGCTCTCCAAGAGACCCAGTACTTC
CDR3 protein: CSPASGALQETQYF

clone size: .
J gene: TRBJ2-3
V gene: TRBV10-3
D gene: TRBD1
CDR3 DNA: TGTGCCATCAGTGAAGGAAAAAGACAGGGGGTCACAGATACGCAGTATTTT
CDR3 protein: CAISEGKRQGVTDTQYF

clone size: .
J gene: TRBJ2-2
V gene: TRBV28
D gene: TRBD2
CDR3 DNA: TGTGCCAGCAGTTCCCTAGCGGGGGGCGCTGGCGGGGAGCTGTTTTTT
CDR3 protein: CASSSLAGGAGGELFF

clone size: few
J gene: TRBJ2-7
V gene: TRBV25-1
D gene: .
CDR3 DNA: TGTGCCAGCAGTGGAGGTCGTCGCGAGCAGTACTTC
CDR3 protein: CASSGGRREQYF

clone size: many
J gene: TRBJ2-1
V gene: TRBV7-6
D gene: TRBD2
CDR3 DNA: TGTGCCAGCAGCGGAACCGGGACTAGCGGGGGGGCCCTGTCCTACAATGAGCAGTTCTTC
CDR3 protein: CASSGTGTSGGALSYNEQFF

clone size: .
J gene: TRBJ1-3
V gene: TRBV28
D gene: .
CDR3 DNA: TGTGCCAGCAGCCCCGACACTTCCTCTGGAAACACCATATATTTT
CDR3 protein: CASSPDTSSGNTIYF

clone size: few
J gene: TRBJ1-1
V gene: TRBV27
D gene: .
CDR3 DNA: TGTGCCAGCAGTCCTCGACAGGAACCTGAAGCTTTCTTT
CDR3 protein: CASSPRQEPEAFF

clone size: many
J gene: TRBJ2-1
V gene: TRBV6-6
D gene: .
CDR3 DNA: TGTGCCAGCACTTGGGGGAGCTCCTACAATGAGCAGTTCTTC
CDR3 protein: CASTWGSSYNEQFF

clone size: many
J gene: TRBJ1-1
V gene: TRBV6-5
D gene: .
CDR3 DNA: TGTGCCAGCAGTTACGGGGGCCGGAGCACTGAAGCTTTCTTT
CDR3 protein: CASSYGGRSTEAFF

clone size: .
J gene: TRBJ1-2
V gene: TRBV28
D gene: TRBD1
CDR3 DNA: TGTGTCACTCTTCCGACAGGGGGCCGGTATGGCTACACCTTC
CDR3 protein: CVTLPTGGRYGYTF

clone size: .
J gene: TRBJ1-1
V gene: TRBV5-1
D gene: .
CDR3 DNA: TGCGCCAGCAGCTTCAGGGAGGACACTGAAGCTTTCTTT
CDR3 protein: CASSFREDTEAFF

clone size: .
J gene: TRBJ2-1
V gene: TRBV6-2/TRBV6-3
D gene: .
CDR3 DNA: TGTGCCAGCAGTCCCGGGACACTGCAGTTCTTC
CDR3 protein: CASSPGTLQFF

clone size: .
J gene: TRBJ2-1
V gene: TRBV10-3
D gene: .
CDR3 DNA: TGTGCCATCACCCGGGACCCTTCCAATGAGCAGTTCTTC
CDR3 protein: CAITRDPSNEQFF

clone size: .
J gene: TRBJ1-3
V gene: TRBV6-6
D gene: TRBD1
CDR3 DNA: TGTGCCAGCAGTCCGGACAGGGTTGGTGGAAACACCATATATTTT
CDR3 protein: CASSPDRVGGNTIYF

clone size: few
J gene: TRBJ2-1
V gene: TRBV2
D gene: TRBD2
CDR3 DNA: TGTGCCAGCGGGGGCCCTAGCGGGGGGTATGGTGAGCAGTTCTTC
CDR3 protein: CASGGPSGGYGEQFF

clone size: many
J gene: TRBJ2-4
V gene: TRBV7-9
D gene: TRBD1
CDR3 DNA: TGTGCCAGCAGCGGACAGGGGGATGGAGAAGCCAAAAACATTCAGTACTTC
CDR3 protein: CASSGQGDGEAKNIQYF

clone size: few
J gene: TRBJ1-3
V gene: TRBV4-1
D gene: TRBD1
CDR3 DNA: TGCGCCAGCAGCTTCCGTACACAGGGGACTGGAAACACCATATATTTT
CDR3 protein: CASSFRTQGTGNTIYF

clone size: .
J gene: TRBJ1-1
V gene: TRBV7-6
D gene: .
CDR3 DNA: TGTGCCAGCAGGCCGGGACACAACACTGAAGCTTTCTTT
CDR3 protein: CASRPGHNTEAFF